A selection of T cell receptor beta chains follows, all from one sample in a study of CD8+CD57+ T cells in acquired aplastic anemia. TCRdb passed the reads through MiXCR, listing each CDR3 protein once. This sample has 260,000 or so distinct CDR3 sequences, with less than 85% found just once. The sample taken for sequencing was sorted CD4+, CD8+, or CD8+CD57+ T cells (not recorded which) from PBMCs. Every receptor here comes from a human donor with aplastic anemia. The conserved cysteine and the conserved F or W are not part of the CDR3 here.

>TRBV9|TRBJ2-1
ASSVGSGGRSFEQF
>TRBV7-8|TRBJ2-3
ASSLGLAGTALSY
>TRBV19|TRBJ2-2
ASSPGTASNAGELF
>TRBV7-3|TRBJ2-1
ATSLPGQEPTSSQF
>TRBV7-2|TRBJ2-5
ASSLPWGDAQY
>TRBV7-2|TRBJ1-6
ASSLGGFRCFLSLH
>TRBV20-1|TRBJ1-1
SASSVEDYPLVNTEAF
>TRBV19|TRBJ1-1
ASRGETGSTEAF
>TRBV7-9|TRBJ2-3
ASSLVSGAGAQY
>TRBV20-1|TRBJ1-1
SASRTDAEAF
>TRBV9|TRBJ2-3
ASSDPQGVANTDTQY
>TRBV7-3|TRBJ2-3
ASSSQATDTQY
>TRBV5-1|TRBJ2-2
ASSLAQGQGGELF
>TRBV7-2|TRBJ2-7
ASSFAGGPDTQYYEQY
>TRBV9|TRBJ2-2
ASSPTYLRGNTGELF
>TRBV7-9|TRBJ2-6
ASSLGGIYGTNDLT
>TRBV2|TRBJ1-5
ASSEAYTDQPYH
>TRBV7-6|TRBJ2-5
ASSPGGDSSSNE
>TRBV5-1|TRBJ2-3
ASSDYSINTQD
>TRBV9|TRBJ1-2
ASSVFQSPTDTGYT